This passage covers 32 T cell receptor beta chains from one sample sequenced in a study of blood T cell repertoires in COVID-19. Assay: immunoSEQ multiplex PCR; the TCRdb copy retains only in-frame clones and omits some. The sample shows about 150,000 clones, over 75% of them seen only once. The source material was peripheral blood. The receptors were sampled from a man between 18 and 35 years old with COVID-19, enrolled during active disease.

The chain links TRBV27 to TRBJ2-7; D ambiguous. Trimming removed 3 bases at V and 5 bases at J, with 5 bases between. CDR3 length equals 11 residues. Germline-derived CDR1 and CDR2 are MNHEY and SMNVEV (reference sequence). Written as DNA, the CDR3 is TGTGCCAGCAGTTTGAACAACGAGCAGTACTTC. This gives the protein CASSLNNEQYF.

This chain links TRBV29-1 with TRBJ1-1, with D maybe TRBD1 (6 bases). V lost 3 bases, J lost 4 bases, and 18 bases lay in between. This CDR3 is 15 amino acids long. Looked up from germline, CDR1 is SQVTM and CDR2 is ANQGSEA. The CDR3: CSVESLNRAATEAFF. CDR3 in DNA: TGCAGCGTTGAGAGCTTAAACAGGGCGGCCACTGAAGCTTTCTTT.

The gene calls are TRBV28 and TRBJ2-6, with a weak D call TRBD1 (5 bases). The germline CDR1 and CDR2 sequences are MDHEN and SYDVKM. The CDR3 has 15 amino acids. V was cut by 8 bases and J by 4 bases, with 15 bases left in between. The DNA for the CDR3 is TGTGCCAGCGCCCCTGGGGCCCCAGGGGCCAACGTCCTGACTTTC. Amino acid sequence: CASAPGAPGANVLTF. Variable domain in full (rest from reference TRBV28 and TRBJ2-6): DVKVTQSSRYLVKRTGEKVFLECVQDMDHENMFWYRQDPGLGLRLIYFSYDVKMKEKGDIPEGYSVSREKKERFSLILESASTNQTSMYLCASAPGAPGANVLTFGAGSRLTVL.

This clone was observed a few times. J is TRBJ1-6 and V is TRBV28; TRBD1 might be the D (5 bases). The germline gives CDR1 MDHEN, CDR2 SYDVKM. This CDR3 contains 14 residues. V lost 3 bases to trimming and J lost 4 bases, with 7 bases between them. CDR3 nucleotides: TGTGCCAGCAGTTTTCGACAGTATAATTCACCCCTCCACTTT. As protein: CASSFRQYNSPLHF.

The chain couples TRBV11-2 to TRBJ2-1, with D hard to call. V was shortened by 5 bases and J by 2 bases, with 13 bases between the two germline ends. The CDR3 is 15 residues long. Germline V gives CDR1 SGHAT, CDR2 FQNNGV. The CDR3 protein is CASSNLRTAYNEQFF. Here the CDR3 DNA reads TGTGCCAGCAGCAACCTCCGTACTGCCTACAATGAGCAGTTCTTC.

This rearrangement joins TRBV7-6 to TRBJ2-7; 9 nucleotides line up with TRBD2. The trim removed 5 bases at V and 2 bases at J, leaving 7 bases unmatched. This CDR3 is built from 15 residues. Per germline, CDR1 SGHVS and CDR2 FNYEAQ. The CDR3: CASSHRREGPYEQYF. The CDR3 DNA sequence: TGTGCCAGCAGCCACCGGCGGGAGGGCCCCTACGAGCAGTACTTC.

This clone has just one count. The chain is built from TRBV2 and TRBJ2-7; no clear D gene. Germline-derived CDR1 and CDR2 are SNHLY and FYNNEI. V dropped 9 bases and J dropped 1 base, with 7 bases sitting between them. This CDR3 has 11 residues. CDR3 sequence (DNA): TGTGCCAGTAGCCTATCCTACGAGCAGTACTTC. It encodes CASSLSYEQYF.

The chain combines TRBV13 with TRBJ2-1; TRBD2 agrees at 14 bases. CDR3 length equals 16 residues. The V and J ends lost 5 bases and 10 bases, in that order; junction bases with no gene match: 10. Germline assignment: CDR1 PRHDT and CDR2 FYEKMQ (reference sequence). The CDR3 DNA sequence: TGTGCCAGCAGCCCTGGACTAGCGGGAGGAATAGGGGAGCAGTTCTTC. Its protein product is CASSPGLAGGIGEQFF.

The V call is TRBV2, the J call TRBJ2-2; a weak D match, TRBD2 (6 bases). This CDR3 has 13 residues. The V and J ends lost 7 bases and 6 bases respectively, with 12 bases between them. Germline V gives CDR1 SNHLY, CDR2 FYNNEI. The chain's CDR3 is CASTRLGPGELFF. In DNA, the CDR3 is TGTGCCAGCACTCGACTAGGTCCCGGGGAGCTGTTTTTT. The full variable domain, its missing parts supplied by reference TRBV2 and TRBJ2-2, is EPEVTQTPSHQVTQMGQEVILRCVPISNHLYFYWYRQILGQKVEFLVSFYNNEISEKSEIFDDQFSVERPDGSNFTLKIRSTKLEDSAMYFCASTRLGPGELFFGEGSRLTVL.

The CDR3, as DNA: TGTGCCAGCGAAGAAATGACAGGGGTGAACTATGGCTACACCTTC. Residues: CASEEMTGVNYGYTF. J is TRBJ1-2 and V is TRBV28; 8 bases are shared with TRBD1. There are 15 residues in the CDR3. V gave up 8 bases and J gave up 2 bases; unmatched junction bases: 10. The germline V gene encodes CDR1 MDHEN and CDR2 SYDVKM.

This clone was seen more than once but under ten times. The rearrangement joins TRBV12-3 or TRBV12-4 to TRBJ1-1, with TRBD1 as a possible D gene (5 bases). This CDR3 is built from 13 residues. Trimming took off 6 bases at V and 4 bases at J, with 12 bases between the two ends. The CDR3 sequence: CASSKDRPTEAFF. CDR3 nucleotide sequence: TGTGCCAGCAGCAAAGACAGACCCACTGAAGCTTTCTTT.

J is TRBJ2-7 and V is TRBV27; a weak D match, TRBD2 (6 bases). The CDR3 runs 13 residues. V lost 6 bases, J lost 4 bases, and 13 bases lay in between. Germline V lookup: CDR1 MNHEY, CDR2 SMNVEV (reference sequence). For the CDR3, the DNA is TGTGCCAGCAGCGGGGACTTAATATACGAGCAGTACTTC. Translation: CASSGDLIYEQYF.

The genes are TRBV20-1 and TRBJ2-2; TRBD2 matches at 11 bases. The CDR3 covers 15 residues. Trimming removed 3 bases from V and 7 bases from J; junction bases left unmatched: 7. Germline V gives CDR1 DFQATT, CDR2 SNEGSKA (reference sequence). The CDR3 reads CSASYSGRADGELFF. The CDR3 bases are TGCAGTGCTAGTTATAGCGGGAGGGCCGACGGGGAGCTGTTTTTT.

The rearrangement links TRBV9 to TRBJ2-1, with a weak D call TRBD2 (6 bases). V was trimmed by 3 bases and J by 3 bases, leaving 19 bases between them. This CDR3 region has 17 residues. Germline values: CDR1 SGDLS, CDR2 YYNGEE. In DNA, the CDR3 is TGTGCCAGCAGCGGAGGGCGTAGCGGAGCAAGCTACAATGAGCAGTTCTTC. This gives the protein CASSGGRSGASYNEQFF.

The chain uses TRBV29-1 and TRBJ1-2; no clear D gene. The ends were cut back, 4 bases at V and 1 base at J, with 7 bases in the middle. Germline assignment: CDR1 SQVTM and CDR2 ANQGSEA. The length of the CDR3 is 12 residues. The CDR3 DNA reads as TGCAGCGTTGGGCGGAGTAACTATGGCTACACCTTC. Its protein is CSVGRSNYGYTF.

V and J are TRBV11-2 and TRBJ1-1; D gene unclear. This CDR3 region has 13 residues. V lost 0 bases to trimming and J lost 1 base, with 3 bases between them. Germline loops: CDR1 SGHAT, CDR2 FQNNGV. CDR3 protein: CASSLEQNTEAFF. CDR3 DNA: TGTGCCAGCAGCTTAGAACAGAACACTGAAGCTTTCTTT.

The chain links TRBV7-2 to TRBJ2-2; possibly TRBD1 for D (5 bases). This CDR3 has 17 amino acids. Germline loops: CDR1 SGHTA, CDR2 FQGNSA. V was trimmed by 5 bases and J by 4 bases, leaving 20 bases between them. The CDR3 DNA reads TGTGCCAGCAGCCCCTACGTCGAGGACAACAGCACCGGGGAGCTGTTTTTT. Translating it yields CASSPYVEDNSTGELFF. The entire variable domain, with the rest obtained from reference TRBV7-2 and TRBJ2-2, is as follows: GAGVSQSPSNKVTEKGKDVELRCDPISGHTALYWYRQSLGQGLEFLIYFQGNSAPDKSGLPSDRFSAERTGGSVSTLTIQRTQQEDSAVYLCASSPYVEDNSTGELFFGEGSRLTVL.

The chain couples TRBV3-1 (or the pseudogene TRBV3-2) to TRBJ2-1, with TRBD2 as a possible D gene (6 bases). Deletions cut 6 bases from V and 10 bases from J, with 10 bases between. Germline V gives CDR1 LGHDT, CDR2 YNNKEL (reference sequence). This CDR3 is 11 amino acids long. The CDR3 reads CASSSSAEQFF. CDR3 sequence (DNA): TGTGCCAGCAGTTCTAGCGCAGAGCAGTTCTTC.

The chain employs TRBV13 and TRBJ2-1, with 11 bases aligning to TRBD2. The CDR3 is 17 residues long. From germline, CDR1 is PRHDT and CDR2 FYEKMQ (reference sequence). The V segment lost 0 bases and the J segment 4 bases; nucleotides outside the gene matches: 5. The CDR3 is CASSLGRTSGRYNEQFF. In DNA form, the CDR3 reads TGTGCCAGCAGCTTAGGCCGGACTAGCGGGCGATACAATGAGCAGTTCTTC.

The sample holds one count of this clone. Additional DNA sequences in this sample encode the identical CDR3. The rearrangement links TRBV20-1 to TRBJ2-7; the match to TRBD1 covers 7 bases. CDR3 length equals 11 residues. CDR1 is DFQATT and CDR2 is SNEGSKA in the germline V gene (reference sequence). The CDR3 here is CSATGSYEQYF. The CDR3, as DNA: TGCAGCGCGACAGGGAGCTACGAGCAGTACTTC.

The rearrangement joins TRBV5-5 to TRBJ2-5; D perhaps matches TRBD1 (6 bases). CDR1 is SGHKS and CDR2 is YYEKEE in the germline V gene (reference sequence). The CDR3 length is 15 residues. V was clipped by 3 bases and J by 4 bases, with 16 bases between them. DNA for the CDR3: TGTGCCAGCAGCTGGGGAAGCAGGGGAGCAGAGACCCAGTACTTC. Translating it yields CASSWGSRGAETQYF.

The genes are TRBV28 and TRBJ2-7; 8 bases align to TRBD1. After removal of 6 bases from V and 2 bases from J, the junction contained 3 bases not matched to a gene. The CDR3 has 13 residues. Germline values: CDR1 MDHEN, CDR2 SYDVKM. CDR3 sequence reads: CASSSDRAYEQYF. Here the CDR3 DNA reads TGTGCCAGCAGCTCGGACAGGGCCTACGAGCAGTACTTC.

This clone was seen ten or more times. The chain carries TRBV9 and TRBJ1-1; no clear D gene. V lost 5 bases and J lost 1, with 12 bases in between. CDR1 is SGDLS and CDR2 is YYNGEE in the germline V gene. This CDR3 has 14 residues. The CDR3 spells CASSAEFGNTEAFF. CDR3 nucleotides: TGTGCCAGCAGTGCCGAGTTTGGGAACACTGAAGCTTTCTTT.

The rearrangement uses TRBV7-2 and TRBJ2-7, with TRBD1 as a possible D gene (5 bases). Trimming took 4 bases from V and 6 from J, leaving 16 bases between them. This CDR3 spans 14 amino acids. Germline CDR1 is SGHTA and CDR2 is FQGNSA. CDR3 sequence: CASSSRALFGEQYF. In nucleotides, the CDR3 is TGTGCCAGCAGCTCCAGGGCGCTGTTCGGCGAGCAGTACTTC.

The chain couples TRBV5-1 to TRBJ2-7; 10 bases match TRBD2. CDR3 length: 16 amino acids. Germline assignment: CDR1 SGHRS and CDR2 YFSETQ. V shed 4 bases and J 1 base; nucleotides not matched to a gene: 8. In DNA form, the CDR3 reads TGCGCCAGCAGCCCTATCCTAGCGGGAGCTTCCTACGAGCAGTACTTC. Encoded protein: CASSPILAGASYEQYF.

This chain uses TRBV12-3 or TRBV12-4 with TRBJ2-3; D is uncertain. The CDR3 consists of 11 residues. The V end was cut by 8 bases, the J end by 4 bases, with 7 bases between. The CDR3 DNA sequence: TGTGCCAGCTCTCTCTCAGATACGCAGTATTTT. This codes for CASSLSDTQYF.

V is TRBV4-3 and J is TRBJ2-4, with D possibly matching TRBD2 (5 bases). The V end lost 1 base, the J end lost 8 bases, and 12 bases lay between the germline ends. CDR3 length: 14 amino acids. Germline values: CDR1 LGHNA, CDR2 YSLEER. CDR3 DNA sequence: TGCGCCAGCAGCCAAGTAACCCAGGAGGACATTCAGTACTTC. Protein: CASSQVTQEDIQYF.

Worth noting for this clone: Other DNA sequences in this sample translate to the same CDR3. V gene TRBV12-3 or TRBV12-4 combines with J gene TRBJ2-2; maybe TRBD1 (5 bases). The CDR3 spans 13 residues. The V gene lost 4 bases and the J gene lost 4 bases, with 7 bases spanning the gap. CDR3 bases: TGTGCCAGCAGTTGGGGCAGCACCGGGGAGCTGTTTTTT. Its translation is CASSWGSTGELFF.

V gene TRBV5-1 combines with J gene TRBJ2-1; D ambiguous. The CDR3 length is 13 residues. V gave up 4 bases and J gave up 2 bases, with 7 bases separating them. Germline V gives CDR1 SGHRS, CDR2 YFSETQ. CDR3 DNA: TGCGCCAGCAGCGGGCCCCCCTACAATGAGCAGTTCTTC. It is translated as CASSGPPYNEQFF.

The V and J genes are TRBV19 and TRBJ2-1; 7 bases are shared with TRBD2. With 3 bases clipped from V and 4 bases from J, the junction kept 6 bases outside the gene matches. This CDR3 region has 15 residues. Germline CDR1 reads LNHDA; CDR2 reads SQIVND (reference sequence). The CDR3 spells CASSISLAVYNEQFF. The CDR3 region has the DNA TGTGCCAGTAGTATTTCCCTAGCGGTATACAATGAGCAGTTCTTC.

This clone was recorded once. V and J are TRBV20-1 and TRBJ2-1; D is perhaps TRBD2 (5 bases). CDR1 and CDR2 from the germline V gene are DFQATT and SNEGSKA (reference sequence). Trimming removed 6 bases at V and 5 bases at J, with 8 bases between. The CDR3 extends over 11 amino acids. This CDR3 is CSARADNEQFF. Here the CDR3 DNA reads TGCAGTGCGAGGGCCGACAATGAGCAGTTCTTC.

J is TRBJ2-1 and V is TRBV4-3; D not resolved. This CDR3 has 15 amino acids. Germline assignment: CDR1 LGHNA and CDR2 YSLEER. Trimming left V 8 bases short and J 0 bases short, with 14 bases between. The CDR3 nucleotides are TGCGCCAGCTGTAACCTGGCAACCTCCTACAATGAGCAGTTCTTC. Translated, it gives CASCNLATSYNEQFF.